One and the same sample provided the 9 T cell receptor beta chains below, sequenced in a study of blood T cell repertoires in COVID-19. The data were produced by immunoSEQ multiplex PCR, yet TCRdb's version contains in-frame clones alone and is incomplete. The repertoire has a few hundred thousand clones, just under 90% of them found once; the top ten carry 1.2%. Sequencing was carried out using PBMCs or T cells enriched from blood (not recorded which). These receptors were taken from a man aged 25-40 years who had recovered from COVID-19.

This chain joins TRBV5-1 and TRBJ2-5, with D hard to call. The V end was cut by 0 bases, the J end by 2 bases, with 11 bases between. Germline V gene sequence: CDR1 SGHRS, CDR2 YFSETQ. CDR3 length: 15 residues. CDR3 amino acids: CASSLGGVLQETQYF. In nucleotides, the CDR3 is TGCGCCAGCAGCTTGGGAGGCGTCCTTCAAGAGACCCAGTACTTC. The full variable domain, in which reference TRBV5-1 and TRBJ2-5 provide the parts outside the CDR3, is KAGVTQTPRYLIKTRGQQVTLSCSPISGHRSVSWYQQTPGQGLQFLFEYFSETQRNKGNFPGRFSGRQFSNSRSEMNVSTLELGDSALYLCASSLGGVLQETQYFGPGTRLLVL.

The rearrangement links TRBV28 to TRBJ2-7; possibly TRBD1 for D (6 bases). CDR1 and CDR2 (germline): MDHEN, SYDVKM. Trimming removed 6 bases from V and 2 bases from J, with 11 bases in between. The CDR3 is made up of 13 amino acids. In nucleotides, the CDR3 is TGTGCCAGCAGGCCGGGACAAACCTACGAGCAGTACTTC. Residues: CASRPGQTYEQYF. The whole variable domain, filled in from reference TRBV28 and TRBJ2-7, reads DVKVTQSSRYLVKRTGEKVFLECVQDMDHENMFWYRQDPGLGLRLIYFSYDVKMKEKGDIPEGYSVSREKKERFSLILESASTNQTSMYLCASRPGQTYEQYFGPGTRLTVT.

The chain couples TRBV11-2 to TRBJ2-7; 7 positions match TRBD1. Germline V CDR1 and CDR2: SGHAT, FQNNGV. Trimming cost V 3 bases and J 4 bases; bases outside gene matches: 9. CDR3 size: 15 residues. The CDR3 DNA is TGTGCCAGCAGCTTCGCTTCCGGGACAGAGTACGAGCAGTACTTC. This gives the protein CASSFASGTEYEQYF.

The chain is built from TRBV11-2 and TRBJ1-3, with D hard to call. The CDR3 has 14 amino acids. Trimming cost V 6 bases and J 0 bases, with 9 bases left between them. Germline V CDR1 and CDR2: SGHAT, FQNNGV. CDR3 residues: CASRSLYSGNTIYF. The CDR3 DNA reads TGTGCCAGCAGGAGTCTCTACTCTGGAAACACCATATATTTT.

The chain links TRBV7-9 to TRBJ1-4, with 7 bases fitting TRBD1. Per germline, CDR1 SEHNR and CDR2 FQNEAQ (reference sequence). Losses at the gene ends were 2 bases for V and 4 bases for J; bases not matched to a gene: 16. The CDR3 has 19 residues. CDR3 in amino acids: CASSLRTPGQRFNNEKLFF. The CDR3 region has the DNA TGTGCCAGCAGCTTAAGAACTCCGGGACAGCGTTTTAATAATGAAAAACTGTTTTTT.

CDR3 sequence reads: CASSPPLQGTSSYNEQFF. CDR3 bases: TGTGCCAGCTCACCACCCCTGCAAGGGACTAGCTCCTACAATGAGCAGTTCTTC. This chain joins TRBV18 and TRBJ2-1, with 8 positions matching TRBD2. V lost 0 bases, J lost 0 bases, and 7 bases stayed unmatched. The CDR3 has 18 amino acids. Germline values: CDR1 KGHSH, CDR2 LQKENI.

This clone was counted a single time. This chain uses TRBV5-1 with TRBJ1-1; 11 bases are a match to TRBD1. Trimming at V came to 3 bases and at J to 4 bases, leaving 8 bases not matched to a gene. CDR3 length: 16 amino acids. Germline V gene sequence: CDR1 SGHRS, CDR2 YFSETQ. CDR3 sequence: CASSSRTGGAGTEAFF. In nucleotides, the CDR3 is TGCGCCAGCAGCTCCCGGACAGGGGGCGCCGGCACTGAAGCTTTCTTT.

The gene calls are TRBV11-2 and TRBJ2-3, with a possible D match to TRBD1 (6 bases). The CDR3 is 17 residues long. V lost 1 base, J lost 0 bases, and 14 bases lay in between. Germline V gives CDR1 SGHAT, CDR2 FQNNGV. The CDR3 spells CASSLGQGLLSTDTQYF. The CDR3 region has the DNA TGTGCCAGCAGCTTAGGGCAGGGGTTACTAAGCACAGATACGCAGTATTTT.

The chain links TRBV5-3 to TRBJ2-3; TRBD2 matches 11 bases. TRBV5-3 is annotated as an ORF whose role is uncertain. This CDR3 has 16 amino acids. V shed 5 bases, J shed 2 bases, and the junction held 7 bases outside the gene matches. The CDR3 here is CARSCRLAGYTDTQYF. CDR3 sequence (DNA): TGTGCCAGAAGTTGTCGACTAGCGGGGTACACAGATACGCAGTATTTT.